This TCR beta chain was sequenced in a study of blood T cells in healthy people across ages (dated by TCRdb to the mid-2010s). Study-level background: In model experiments, template switching captured roughly one uniquely barcoded TCR beta cDNA molecule for every two T cells. The donors were divided into four age groups: young (average approximately 16 years), middle-aged (approximately 41), aged (approximately 59) and long-lived (around 80). To avoid experimental bias, donors of different ages were spread randomly across the sequencing lanes. Two additional independent replicas of 1 million unique cDNA reads from the same blood draw were analyzed for two donors (one aged 18 to 30 and one aged 80 or older). To track age-related changes in TCR beta repertoire diversity, the study relied on deep sequencing normalized with unique cDNA molecular identifiers.

Library generation was performed with 5' RACE. The data were produced on an Illumina HiSeq 2500. The second PCR ran for about 6 to 12 cycles and used a J-beta primer mix along with a sample-barcoded 5' primer. A unique molecular identifier was introduced onto each TCR beta cDNA molecule by a template-switch 5' adaptor carrying 12 random nucleotides. Each sample yielded at least 2.5 million CDR3-containing paired-end reads. The Mint cDNA synthesis kit, primed by a TRBC-specific oligonucleotide, was used to synthesize first-strand cDNA from all RNA. All cDNA was treated with uracil-DNA glycosylase and then went through a first 18-cycle PCR with the universal primers M1SS and BC2_uni_R. In the paper's pipeline: Normalization of each sample was performed by random selection of 1 million high-quality reads, each carrying a distinct molecular identifier. Reads sharing molecular identifiers were discarded rather than binned into consensus sequences. MiTCR, set to a Q25 quality threshold and the strictest error-elimination algorithm, was used for CDR3 identification, clonotype clustering and error correction. A nonparametric unseen species model with Euler transformation was used to estimate a lower bound on total TCR beta diversity. The raw public reads went through TCRdb reprocessing: fastp at Q25, MiXCR clone calling, in-frame beta chains kept. When rows share a CDR3 protein, they turn into one entry using the most common DNA and genes. These V and J calls derive from TCRdb rather than the authors' analysis. Present in this sample are over 950,000 distinct CDR3 sequences, more than 30% of which were seen just once. In total, the top ten clones hold approximately 14% of the sample.

Per the germline V gene, SGHAT is the CDR1 and FQNNGV is the CDR2. The CDR3 starts with the cysteine, ends with the phenylalanine, and has 15 residues. The read is trimmed to its CDR3 DNA, 45 bases read in frame from base 1. General conclusions and limits of the study: Since profiling was done on bulk unsorted PBMCs, naive and antigen-experienced compartments could not be conclusively compared. Because the CMV infection status of the donors was unknown, age-related changes in expanded clonotypes may potentially have been confounded. Compared with the aged group, the long-lived group had more naive CD4+ T cells, fewer expanded clones and increased TCR diversity, suggesting age selection. As age increased, observed TCR beta diversity per million T cells dropped in a roughly linear way, and a significant reduction was already evident by age about 40. Estimates of total diversity based on one million sequenced T cells were regarded as lower bounds and as underestimates. There was a strong correlation between observed TCR beta diversity and the percentage of naive T cells measured by flow cytometry.

The donors were roughly 39 Caucasian individuals from Russia, aged roughly 6 to 100 years, who were systemically healthy. Each donor gave ten milliliters of peripheral blood, collected into EDTA-treated Vacutainer tubes. Ficoll-Paque density-gradient centrifugation was used to isolate PBMCs, with at least 6.5 million per sample. Trizol reagent was used to extract total RNA from the PBMCs, yielding at least 6 micrograms per sample. For every donor, flow cytometry on a PBMC aliquot measured the percentage of naive CD45RAhigh/CD27high T cells. A word on this clonotype: Its antigen has not been determined. Compared with germline, one end of the junction differs, possibly owing to a read error.

This receptor was obtained from a young man in good health. The sequenced material came from blood. Recombination connected TRBV11-2 to TRBJ2-3, with no reliable assignment of the D segment. The nucleotides read TGTACCAGCAGCCCCGAAGGGCCGGAGAGAGATACGCAGTATTTT. It specifies CTSSPEGPERDTQYF. The CDR3 plus the reference TRBV11-2 and TRBJ2-3 genes for the other parts give the full variable domain: EAGVAQSPRYKIIEKRQSVAFWCNPISGHATLYWYQQILGQGPKLLIQFQNNGVVDDSQLPKDRFSAERLKGVDSTLKIQPAKLEDSAVYLCTSSPEGPERDTQYFGPGTRLTVL.